These 3 T cell receptor beta chains share one sample of origin, sequenced in a study of cytomegalovirus exposure and HLA in healthy donors. Measured with immunoSEQ multiplex PCR; TCRdb has only the in-frame clones, and not every one. The sample yields about 250,000 clones, roughly 90% seen once. Sequencing used PBMCs. The receptor set was obtained from a man younger than 35 in good health and CMV-seropositive.

The chain uses TRBV25-1 and TRBJ1-5, with D perhaps matching TRBD1 (6 bases). Per the germline V gene, CDR1 is MGHDK and CDR2 is SYGVNS. V shed 3 bases and J shed 0 bases, with 12 bases lying between them. The CDR3 consists of 16 residues. The CDR3 spells CASSDGGGSSNQPQHF. The DNA of the CDR3 is TGTGCCAGCAGTGACGGAGGGGGGAGTAGCAATCAGCCCCAGCATTTT.

This rearrangement joins TRBV10-3 to TRBJ1-1; 9 nucleotides line up with TRBD1. Losses at the gene ends were 5 bases for V and 3 bases for J; bases not matched to a gene: 7. The CDR3 contains 15 residues. The germline V gene encodes CDR1 ENHRY and CDR2 SYGVKD. The CDR3 region is CAISNLGTGYTEAFF. The CDR3 bases are TGTGCCATCAGTAACCTGGGGACAGGGTACACTGAAGCTTTCTTT.

The chain combines TRBV27 with TRBJ1-1, with D possibly matching TRBD1 (5 bases). Trimming cost V 6 bases and J 5 bases, with 13 bases left between them. This CDR3 has 13 amino acids. Germline CDR1 reads MNHEY; CDR2 reads SMNVEV (reference sequence). The CDR3 nucleotides are TGTGCCAGCAGCGAACAGGTGTGGACTGAAGCTTTCTTT. The encoded protein is CASSEQVWTEAFF.